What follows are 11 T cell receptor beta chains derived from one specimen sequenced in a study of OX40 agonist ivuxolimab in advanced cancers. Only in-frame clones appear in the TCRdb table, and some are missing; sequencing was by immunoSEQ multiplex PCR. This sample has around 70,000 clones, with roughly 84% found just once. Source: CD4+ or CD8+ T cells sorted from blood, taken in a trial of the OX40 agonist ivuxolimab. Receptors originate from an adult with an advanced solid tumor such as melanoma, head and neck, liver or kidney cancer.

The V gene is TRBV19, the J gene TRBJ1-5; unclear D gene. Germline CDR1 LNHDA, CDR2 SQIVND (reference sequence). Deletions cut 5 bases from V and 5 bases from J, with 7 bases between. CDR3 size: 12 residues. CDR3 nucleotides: TGTGCCAGTAGTCACCTGGATCAGCCCCAGCATTTT. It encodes CASSHLDQPQHF.

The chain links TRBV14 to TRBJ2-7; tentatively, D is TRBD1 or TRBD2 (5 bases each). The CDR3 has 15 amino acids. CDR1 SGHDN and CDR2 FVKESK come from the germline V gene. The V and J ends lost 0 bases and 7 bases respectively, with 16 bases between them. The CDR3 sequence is CASSQDHRREWEQYF. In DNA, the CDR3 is TGTGCCAGCAGCCAAGATCATCGCAGGGAGTGGGAGCAGTACTTC.

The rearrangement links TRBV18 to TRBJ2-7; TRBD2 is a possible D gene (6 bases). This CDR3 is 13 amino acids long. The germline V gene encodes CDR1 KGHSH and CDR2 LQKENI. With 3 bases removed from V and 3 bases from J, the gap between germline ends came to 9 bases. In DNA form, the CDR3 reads TGTGCCAGCTCACCGTCCGGGAGCTACGAGCAGTACTTC. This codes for CASSPSGSYEQYF. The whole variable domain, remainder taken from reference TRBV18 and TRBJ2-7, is NAGVMQNPRHLVRRRGQEARLRCSPMKGHSHVYWYRQLPEEGLKFMVYLQKENIIDESGMPKERFSAEFPKEGPSILRIQQVVRGDSAAYFCASSPSGSYEQYFGPGTRLTVT.

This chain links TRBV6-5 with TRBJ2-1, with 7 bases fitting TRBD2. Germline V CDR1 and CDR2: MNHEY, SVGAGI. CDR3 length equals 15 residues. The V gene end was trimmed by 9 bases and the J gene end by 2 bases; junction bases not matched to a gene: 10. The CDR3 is CASSSSGTTYNEQFF. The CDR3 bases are TGTGCCAGTTCGTCGTCAGGGACTACCTACAATGAGCAGTTCTTC.

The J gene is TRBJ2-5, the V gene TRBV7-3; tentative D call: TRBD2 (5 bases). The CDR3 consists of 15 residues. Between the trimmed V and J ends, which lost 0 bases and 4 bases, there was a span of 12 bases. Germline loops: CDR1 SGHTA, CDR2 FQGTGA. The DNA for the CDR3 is TGTGCCAGCAGCTTAACACCCTCGGAGGCAGAGACCCAGTACTTC. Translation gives CASSLTPSEAETQYF.

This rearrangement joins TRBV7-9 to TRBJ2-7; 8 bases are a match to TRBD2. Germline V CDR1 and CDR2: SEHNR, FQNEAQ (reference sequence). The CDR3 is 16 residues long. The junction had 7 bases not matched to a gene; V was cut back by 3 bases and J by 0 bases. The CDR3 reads CASSFVGRGGSYEQYF. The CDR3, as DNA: TGTGCCAGCAGCTTCGTCGGGAGGGGAGGCTCCTACGAGCAGTACTTC.

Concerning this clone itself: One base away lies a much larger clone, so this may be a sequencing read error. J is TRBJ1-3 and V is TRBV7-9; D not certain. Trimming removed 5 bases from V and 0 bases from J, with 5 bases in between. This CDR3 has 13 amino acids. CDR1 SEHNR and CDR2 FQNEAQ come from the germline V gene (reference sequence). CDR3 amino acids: CASSHASGNTIYF. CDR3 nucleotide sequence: TGTGCCAGCAGCCATGCCTCTGGAAACACCATATATTTT.

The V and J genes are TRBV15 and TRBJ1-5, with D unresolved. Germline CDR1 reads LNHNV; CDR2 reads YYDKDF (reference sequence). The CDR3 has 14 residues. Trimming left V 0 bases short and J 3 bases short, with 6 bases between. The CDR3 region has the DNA TGTGCCACCAGCAGAGATCTACTCAATCAGCCCCAGCATTTT. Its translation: CATSRDLLNQPQHF.

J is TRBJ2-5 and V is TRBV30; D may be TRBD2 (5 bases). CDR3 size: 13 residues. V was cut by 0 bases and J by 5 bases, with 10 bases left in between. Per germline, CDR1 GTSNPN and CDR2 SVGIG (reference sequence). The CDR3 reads CAWSVLRGETQYF. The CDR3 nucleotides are TGTGCCTGGAGTGTACTTCGGGGTGAGACCCAGTACTTC.

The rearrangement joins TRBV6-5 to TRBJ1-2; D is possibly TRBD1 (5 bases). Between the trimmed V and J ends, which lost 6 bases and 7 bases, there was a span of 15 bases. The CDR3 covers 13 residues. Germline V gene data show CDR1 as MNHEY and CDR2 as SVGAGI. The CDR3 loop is CASRDSGYTGYTF. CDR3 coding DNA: TGTGCCAGCAGGGATTCAGGGTATACTGGCTACACCTTC.

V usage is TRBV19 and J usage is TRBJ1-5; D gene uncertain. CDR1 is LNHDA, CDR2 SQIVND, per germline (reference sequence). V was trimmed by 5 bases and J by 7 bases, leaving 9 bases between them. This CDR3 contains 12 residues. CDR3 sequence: CASSPDQQPQHF. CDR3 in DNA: TGTGCCAGTAGTCCCGACCAACAGCCCCAGCATTTT. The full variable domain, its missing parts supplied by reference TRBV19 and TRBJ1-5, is DGGITQSPKYLFRKEGQNVTLSCEQNLNHDAMYWYRQDPGQGLRLIYYSQIVNDFQKGDIAEGYSVSREKKESFPLTVTSAQKNPTAFYLCASSPDQQPQHFGDGTRLSIL.